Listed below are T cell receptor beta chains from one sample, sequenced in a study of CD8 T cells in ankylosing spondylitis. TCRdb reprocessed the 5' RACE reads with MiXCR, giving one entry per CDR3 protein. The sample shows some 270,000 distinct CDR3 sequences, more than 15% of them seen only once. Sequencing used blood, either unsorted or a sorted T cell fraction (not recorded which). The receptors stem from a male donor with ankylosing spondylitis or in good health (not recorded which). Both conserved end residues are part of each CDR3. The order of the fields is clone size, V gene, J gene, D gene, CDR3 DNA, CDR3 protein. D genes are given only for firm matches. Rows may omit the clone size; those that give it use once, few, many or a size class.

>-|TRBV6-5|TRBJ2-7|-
TGTGCCAGCAGTTACTACCGGACTCCGGTGGCCGAGCAGTACTTC
CASSYYRTPVAEQYF
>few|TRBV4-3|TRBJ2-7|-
TGCGCCAGCAGCCAGGGGATAGCCGGGACAACCTACGAGCAGTACTTC
CASSQGIAGTTYEQYF
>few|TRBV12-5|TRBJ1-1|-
TGTGCTAGTGGTTTTTTTGAAGGGGGTGGTACTGAAGCTTTCTTT
CASGFFEGGGTEAFF
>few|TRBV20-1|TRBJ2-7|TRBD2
TGCAGTGCTAGACATACCCAGCGGGAGTCAACCTGCGAGCAGTACTTC
CSARHTQRESTCEQYF
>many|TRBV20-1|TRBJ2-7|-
TGCAGTGCCCCTTGGACGTCCTCCTACGAGCAGTACTTC
CSAPWTSSYEQYF
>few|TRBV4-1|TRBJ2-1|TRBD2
TGCGCCAGCAGCCAATCTCCCGGGACTAGCGGGATCAATGAGCAGTTCTTC
CASSQSPGTSGINEQFF
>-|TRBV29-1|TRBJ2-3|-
TGCAGCGTTGAGGGGGACAGCACAGATACGCAGTATTTT
CSVEGDSTDTQYF
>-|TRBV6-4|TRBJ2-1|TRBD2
TGTGCCAGCAGTGAATCGGGACTAGCTTCCTACAATGAGCAGTTCTTC
CASSESGLASYNEQFF
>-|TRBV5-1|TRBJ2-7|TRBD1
TGCGCCAGCAGCTTCTACCGGGACAGGGTCTTCGAGCAGTACTTC
CASSFYRDRVFEQYF
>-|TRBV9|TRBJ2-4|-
TGTGCCAGCAGCGGTGCCAAAAACATTCAGTACTTC
CASSGAKNIQYF
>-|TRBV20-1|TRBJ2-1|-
TGCAGTGCTTACTTCGCCTACAATGAGCAGTTCTTC
CSAYFAYNEQFF
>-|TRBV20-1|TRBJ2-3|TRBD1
TGCAGTGCTAGAGTTGTGGGACAGATGACAGATACGCAGTATTTT
CSARVVGQMTDTQYF